One and the same sample provided the 14 T cell receptor beta chains below, sequenced in a study of regulatory T cells in long-lasting Graves disease. Time point here: newly diagnosed GD, antithyroid drugs for less than 3 months. The TCR library was prepared using RNA isolated from PBMCs. Arm-PCR with iRepertoire HTBI primers amplified the CDR3 regions for these TCR beta libraries. TCRdb processed the multiplex PCR reads anew with MiXCR; each CDR3 protein has one entry. The sample lists more than 450,000 distinct CDR3 sequences, 15% to 20% occurring once. The same specimen was also included in a second study, on T cells in Graves' hyperthyroidism and ophthalmopathy.

The source material was peripheral blood mononuclear cells (PBMCs), sampled at new diagnosis, from a patient treated with antithyroid drugs. These receptors came from a man aged 40-50 years with Graves disease.

This clonotype has a count of ten or more. The genes are TRBV7-9 and TRBJ2-1, with 11 bases aligning to TRBD2. CDR1 and CDR2 from the germline V gene are SEHNR and FQNEAQ (reference sequence). The V gene end was trimmed by 4 bases and the J gene end by 0 bases; junction bases not matched to a gene: 8. This CDR3 region has 18 residues. CDR3 bases: TGTGCCAGCAGCTCATTAGCGGGAGGGCTTGACTCCTACAATGAGCAGTTCTTC. Translating it yields CASSSLAGGLDSYNEQFF.

This clonotype showed up many times. This chain connects TRBV28 to TRBJ2-1, with D perhaps matching TRBD2 (6 bases). The germline gives CDR1 MDHEN, CDR2 SYDVKM. V was trimmed by 5 bases and J by 2 bases, leaving 16 bases between them. There are 16 residues in the CDR3. CDR3 sequence: CASSQNPPGAYNEQFF. The CDR3 nucleotides are TGTGCCAGCAGTCAAAACCCCCCGGGGGCCTACAATGAGCAGTTCTTC.

This clonotype has at least ten counts. V usage is TRBV29-1 and J usage is TRBJ2-3; TRBD1 aligns across 9 bases. Germline CDR1 and CDR2: SQVTM and ANQGSEA. CDR3 length: 19 residues. V lost 0 bases to trimming and J lost 3 bases; unmatched junction nucleotides: 16. The CDR3 bases are TGCAGCGTTGAAGATCTTGTGGACAGGGGAAGGAGTTTGACAGATACGCAGTATTTT. Protein: CSVEDLVDRGRSLTDTQYF.

This clonotype was counted only a few times. The genes are TRBV19 and TRBJ1-1; D not certain. V was shortened by 5 bases and J by 0 bases, with 10 bases between the two germline ends. The CDR3 spans 14 residues. The germline V gene has CDR1 LNHDA and CDR2 SQIVND (reference sequence). CDR3 sequence reads: CASSSNFLNTEAFF. In DNA, the CDR3 is TGTGCCAGTAGTTCAAACTTCCTGAACACTGAAGCTTTCTTT.

This clonotype was detected many times. V is TRBV7-2 and J is TRBJ2-1, with D hard to call. This CDR3 contains 15 residues. V was shortened by 1 base and J by 6 bases, with 13 bases between the two germline ends. CDR1 and CDR2 (germline): SGHTA, FQGNSA. DNA of the CDR3: TGTGCCAGCAGCTTAGGAAGTAGATCGGGCAATGAGCAGTTCTTC. Translation: CASSLGSRSGNEQFF.

Ten or more counts support this clonotype. The chain couples TRBV6-4 to TRBJ1-5; 8 bases are shared with TRBD1. Unmatched junction bases numbered 11, after V lost 1 base and J lost 3 bases. Germline CDR1 reads MRHNA; CDR2 reads SNTAGT. This CDR3 is 18 amino acids long. CDR3 region: CASSDFPPGQDFNQPQHF. CDR3 in DNA: TGTGCCAGCAGTGACTTCCCCCCGGGACAGGACTTCAATCAGCCCCAGCATTTT.

This clonotype was counted at least ten times. V and J are TRBV20-1 and TRBJ2-7; D is uncertain. The CDR3 sequence is 15 residues long. CDR1 and CDR2 from the germline V gene are DFQATT and SNEGSKA (reference sequence). Trimming left V 0 bases short and J 2 bases short, with 14 bases between. CDR3 sequence: CSARDFRSGAYEQYF. The CDR3 DNA sequence: TGCAGTGCTAGAGATTTCCGGTCTGGGGCCTACGAGCAGTACTTC.

The chain employs TRBV4-1 and TRBJ2-3; possibly TRBD1 for D (5 bases). Trimming cost V 1 base and J 5 bases, with 16 bases left between them. Germline CDR1 MGHRA, CDR2 YSYEKL. The CDR3 has 16 amino acids. The DNA for the CDR3 is TGCGCCAGCAGCCAAGTCGGCAGGGAAGTAGTAGATACGCAGTATTTT. Translating gives CASSQVGREVVDTQYF.

Notes on this clonotype: Since a much larger clone is just one base distant, this may be a read error. The DNA of the CDR3 is TGTGCCAGCAGAGGGGCAGGGGCGGGCAATCAGCCCCAGCATTTT. Its translation is CASRGAGAGNQPQHF. The rearrangement uses TRBV2 and TRBJ1-5; maybe TRBD1 (6 bases). V dropped 6 bases and J dropped 2 bases, with 14 bases sitting between them. Germline V CDR1 and CDR2: SNHLY, FYNNEI. The CDR3 extends over 15 amino acids.

This clonotype was seen repeatedly, ten times or more. The chain has TRBV12-5 and TRBJ2-7, with TRBD1 identical over 8 bases. Trimming removed 7 bases from V and 3 bases from J; junction bases left unmatched: 8. Germline V lookup: CDR1 LGHNT, CDR2 FRNRAP. The CDR3 totals 14 residues. This CDR3 is CASARTGSFYEQYF. As DNA, the CDR3 is TGTGCTAGTGCCCGGACAGGGTCTTTCTACGAGCAGTACTTC.

The rearrangement uses TRBV2 and TRBJ2-7, with 7 bases lining up with TRBD2. In germline, CDR1 is SNHLY, CDR2 FYNNEI. Germline trimming cut 0 bases from V and 3 bases from J; bases unmatched to any gene: 2. The CDR3 has 14 amino acids. CDR3 bases: TGTGCCAGCAGTGAAGCCTGGGGGGGCTACGAGCAGTACTTC. This gives the protein CASSEAWGGYEQYF.

This chain joins TRBV18 and TRBJ2-6; D remains unclear. Trimming took 3 bases from V and 0 from J, leaving 6 bases between them. This CDR3 comprises 15 residues. From germline, CDR1 is KGHSH and CDR2 LQKENI. CDR3 bases: TGTGCCAGCTCACCGGTGAACTCTGGGGCCAACGTCCTGACTTTC. Its translation is CASSPVNSGANVLTF. Drawing the rest from reference TRBV18 and TRBJ2-6, the complete variable domain is NAGVMQNPRHLVRRRGQEARLRCSPMKGHSHVYWYRQLPEEGLKFMVYLQKENIIDESGMPKERFSAEFPKEGPSILRIQQVVRGDSAAYFCASSPVNSGANVLTFGAGSRLTVL.

This clonotype showed up just a few times. The rearrangement links TRBV19 to TRBJ1-6, with D perhaps TRBD1 (5 bases). Trimming took 3 bases from V and 7 from J, leaving 13 bases between them. The CDR3 has 15 amino acids. Per the germline V gene, CDR1 is LNHDA and CDR2 is SQIVND (reference sequence). CDR3 DNA: TGTGCCAGTAGTATCCTTTGGGACGGAAATTCACCCCTCCACTTT. Its translation is CASSILWDGNSPLHF.

The V gene is TRBV29-1, the J gene TRBJ2-7, with 10 bases fitting TRBD2. Germline loops: CDR1 SQVTM, CDR2 ANQGSEA. The V segment lost 6 bases and the J segment 1 base; nucleotides outside the gene matches: 9. The CDR3 is 15 amino acids. This chain's CDR3 is CSVTIPLAGSYEQYF. CDR3 sequence (DNA): TGCAGCGTCACTATCCCACTAGCGGGATCCTACGAGCAGTACTTC.